The 23 T cell receptor beta chains below come from one sample, sequenced in a study of blood T cell repertoires in COVID-19. Method: immunoSEQ multiplex PCR; TCRdb's copy keeps in-frame clones and lacks some. The table lists about 250,000 clones, roughly 84% of them singletons. Sample: PBMCs or T cells enriched from blood (not recorded which). These receptors all stem from a man between 50 and 59 years old who had recovered from COVID-19.

This chain links TRBV2 with TRBJ1-5, with 9 bases fitting TRBD1. This CDR3 spans 14 amino acids. Germline values: CDR1 SNHLY, CDR2 FYNNEI. V was clipped by 6 bases and J by 6 bases; unmatched bases: 6. In DNA, the CDR3 is TGTGCCAGCAGGGGACAGGGATCTCGTCAGCCCCAGCATTTT. Translated, it gives CASRGQGSRQPQHF.

The V and J genes are TRBV18 and TRBJ1-1; a weak D match, TRBD1 (5 bases). Per germline, CDR1 KGHSH and CDR2 LQKENI. The CDR3 sequence is 12 residues long. Between the trimmed V and J ends, which lost 6 bases and 11 bases, there was a span of 16 bases. The CDR3 DNA follows: TGTGCCAGCTCCGTGAATACAGGAGAGGCTTTCTTT. Translation: CASSVNTGEAFF.

This chain uses TRBV18 with TRBJ2-5; D is possibly TRBD1 (6 bases). The V gene's germline CDR1 is KGHSH and CDR2 LQKENI. The CDR3 runs 14 residues. Trimming removed 0 bases from V and 4 bases from J, with 9 bases in between. The CDR3 bases are TGTGCCAGCTCACCACCGGGGGCTAGAGAGACCCAGTACTTC. As protein: CASSPPGARETQYF.

The CDR3 DNA is TGCGCCAGCAGCTCCAACCGGGACAGGGGTGCTGAGCAGTTCTTC. Amino acid sequence: CASSSNRDRGAEQFF. The V gene is TRBV5-1, the J gene TRBJ2-1, with TRBD1 identical over 10 bases. The CDR3 covers 15 residues. Germline CDR1 is SGHRS and CDR2 is YFSETQ. The V and J ends lost 3 bases and 9 bases, in that order; junction bases with no gene match: 9.

The V gene is TRBV5-4, the J gene TRBJ2-7, with D perhaps matching TRBD2 (6 bases). From germline, CDR1 is SGHNT and CDR2 YYREEE (reference sequence). V was trimmed by 0 bases and J by 3 bases, leaving 13 bases between them. CDR3 length: 15 residues. The CDR3 sequence: CASSLGGGRNYEQYF. The CDR3 DNA reads TGTGCCAGCAGCTTGGGAGGAGGGAGGAACTACGAGCAGTACTTC.

The genes are TRBV21-1 and TRBJ1-5; TRBD1 reflects the table's D call only, with no check against the DNA. TRBV21-1 is a documented pseudogene. This CDR3 has 15 residues. The CDR3: CASSSRTGANQPQHF. The DNA of the CDR3 is TGTGCCAGCAGCTCCCGGACAGGCGCTAATCAGCCCCAGCATTTT.

This rearrangement joins TRBV27 to TRBJ1-2; weak D call: TRBD1 (5 bases). Trimming took off 8 bases at V and 0 bases at J, with 10 bases between the two ends. CDR1 is MNHEY and CDR2 is SMNVEV in the germline V gene (reference sequence). This CDR3 is 13 amino acids long. CDR3 nucleotide sequence: TGTGCCAGCCGGGGGACTTCTAACTATGGCTACACCTTC. Amino acids: CASRGTSNYGYTF.

The rearrangement joins TRBV28 to TRBJ1-1; TRBD1 agrees at 7 bases. The CDR3 has 11 amino acids. V was pared by 2 bases and J by 11 bases, with 2 bases of the junction left unmatched. Germline V gene data show CDR1 as MDHEN and CDR2 as SYDVKM. DNA of the CDR3: TGTGCCAGCAGTTTAGACAGGGTGGCTTTCTTT. This sequence encodes CASSLDRVAFF. The full variable domain, rest sourced from reference TRBV28 and TRBJ1-1, is DVKVTQSSRYLVKRTGEKVFLECVQDMDHENMFWYRQDPGLGLRLIYFSYDVKMKEKGDIPEGYSVSREKKERFSLILESASTNQTSMYLCASSLDRVAFFGQGTRLTVV.

The chain links TRBV6-5 to TRBJ1-2, with D maybe TRBD1 (5 bases). V shed 7 bases and J shed 4 bases, with 7 bases lying between them. The CDR3 has 11 amino acids. Germline values: CDR1 MNHEY, CDR2 SVGAGI. The CDR3 region has the DNA TGTGCCAGCATCCAGGGCTATGGCTACACCTTC. This gives the protein CASIQGYGYTF.

J is TRBJ2-1 and V is TRBV28, with 8 bases identical to TRBD2. The V gene's germline CDR1 is MDHEN and CDR2 SYDVKM. There are 15 residues in the CDR3. V lost 6 bases and J lost 0; bases outside the gene matches: 4. The CDR3 DNA reads TGTGCCAGCAGCTTCCGGGAGGGCTCCTACAATGAGCAGTTCTTC. This encodes CASSFREGSYNEQFF.

The chain couples TRBV2 to TRBJ2-1, with 9 positions matching TRBD1. Losses at the gene ends were 7 bases for V and 4 bases for J; bases not matched to a gene: 5. The CDR3 spans 14 residues. CDR1 and CDR2 from the germline V gene are SNHLY and FYNNEI. CDR3 sequence reads: CASTPGTGYNEQFF. The CDR3 DNA is TGTGCCAGCACCCCCGGGACAGGGTACAATGAGCAGTTCTTC.

V is TRBV19 and J is TRBJ1-1, with 9 bases matching TRBD1. CDR3 size: 12 residues. V shed 6 bases and J 8 bases; nucleotides not matched to a gene: 4. The germline CDR1 and CDR2 sequences are LNHDA and SQIVND (reference sequence). CDR3 protein: CASRGTGIEAFF. The CDR3 DNA sequence: TGTGCCAGTAGGGGGACAGGGATCGAAGCTTTCTTT.

This clone was counted only a few times. The chain is built from TRBV10-3 and TRBJ1-1, with unresolved D. Germline-derived CDR1 and CDR2 are ENHRY and SYGVKD. The CDR3 loop spans 13 amino acids. The V and J ends lost 6 bases and 3 bases respectively, with 11 bases between them. Written as DNA, the CDR3 is TGTGCCATCAGCATAGATGTTTACACTGAAGCTTTCTTT. As protein: CAISIDVYTEAFF.

The chain has TRBV25-1 and TRBJ2-1; D not certain. CDR3 size: 11 residues. V lost 5 bases, J lost 6 bases, and 5 bases lay in between. CDR1 and CDR2 (germline): MGHDK, SYGVNS. The CDR3: CASSSINEQFF. CDR3 nucleotides: TGTGCCAGCAGTTCTATCAATGAGCAGTTCTTC. Full variable domain (missing parts from reference TRBV25-1 and TRBJ2-1): EADIYQTPRYLVIGTGKKITLECSQTMGHDKMYWYQQDPGMELHLIHYSYGVNSTEKGDLSSESTVSRIRTEHFPLTLESARPSHTSQYLCASSSINEQFFGPGTRLTVL.

CDR3 nucleotide sequence: TGTGCCAGCAGCGCCGACAGGGGGGTGATTGGTGAGCAGTACTTC. It translates to CASSADRGVIGEQYF. The rearrangement links TRBV11-2 to TRBJ2-7; 9 positions agree with TRBD1. Germline-derived CDR1 and CDR2 are SGHAT and FQNNGV. This CDR3 contains 15 residues. Losses at the gene ends were 5 bases for V and 7 bases for J; bases not matched to a gene: 12.

The CDR3: CASPNMGAGLAAGTGELFF. For the CDR3, the DNA is TGTGCCAGTCCAAACATGGGGGCCGGACTAGCCGCCGGAACCGGGGAGCTGTTTTTT. The chain combines TRBV18 with TRBJ2-2; TRBD2 aligns across 8 bases. The CDR3 length is 19 residues. CDR1 KGHSH and CDR2 LQKENI come from the germline V gene. Trimming at V came to 9 bases and at J to 5 bases, leaving 23 bases not matched to a gene.

This clone was seen only once. J is TRBJ2-3 and V is TRBV10-3, with D maybe TRBD2 (5 bases). This CDR3 is built from 17 residues. Germline CDR1 and CDR2: ENHRY and SYGVKD. The V end was cut by 10 bases, the J end by 0 bases, with 23 bases between. The CDR3 region has the DNA TGTGCCAGTAAGAGCGGAACGGCGGAGATTAGCACAGATACGCAGTATTTT. Translating gives CASKSGTAEISTDTQYF.

This rearrangement joins TRBV27 to TRBJ2-7; 8 bases line up with TRBD1. The ends lost 6 bases at V and 0 bases at J; junction bases unmatched: 7. The CDR3 covers 15 residues. The germline CDR1 and CDR2 sequences are MNHEY and SMNVEV (reference sequence). Written as DNA, the CDR3 is TGTGCCAGCAGCACCCGGACAGGGACCTCCTACGAGCAGTACTTC. Encoded protein: CASSTRTGTSYEQYF.

V usage is TRBV18 and J usage is TRBJ2-5, with D possibly TRBD2 on 7 matching bases. V was pared by 3 bases and J by 4 bases, with 18 bases between. Germline CDR1 KGHSH, CDR2 LQKENI. This CDR3 is 16 amino acids long. CDR3 coding DNA: TGTGCCAGCTCACCGCTAGGCGGCGGGGGCGGAGAGACCCAGTACTTC. This encodes CASSPLGGGGGETQYF.

The genes are TRBV5-4 and TRBJ2-3; 12 bases align to TRBD2. The trim removed 4 bases at V and 0 bases at J, leaving 9 bases unmatched. Per the germline V gene, CDR1 is SGHNT and CDR2 is YYREEE (reference sequence). This CDR3 is built from 18 residues. The chain's CDR3 is CASSRGASGRGSTDTQYF. CDR3 sequence (DNA): TGTGCCAGCAGCCGGGGGGCTAGCGGGAGGGGGAGCACAGATACGCAGTATTTT.

The J gene is TRBJ1-2, the V gene TRBV3-1 (or the pseudogene TRBV3-2); TRBD1 aligns across 11 bases. There are 15 residues in the CDR3. V lost 4 bases to trimming and J lost 6 bases; unmatched junction nucleotides: 7. Germline loops: CDR1 LGHDT, CDR2 YNNKEL (reference sequence). This CDR3 is CASSPSGTGGNGYTF. The CDR3 nucleotides are TGTGCCAGCAGCCCCTCCGGGACAGGGGGAAATGGCTACACCTTC.

The chain joins TRBV6-1 to TRBJ2-4; 7 bases agree with TRBD2. Germline assignment: CDR1 MNHNS and CDR2 SASEGT. The CDR3 spans 15 residues. J was trimmed by 8 bases and V by 3 bases; bases with no gene match: 10. Here the CDR3 reads CASSDLADPWDIQYF. As DNA, the CDR3 is TGTGCCAGCAGTGATCTAGCGGACCCGTGGGACATTCAGTACTTC.

This chain uses TRBV18 with TRBJ2-7; 8 positions agree with TRBD2. The V and J ends lost 0 bases and 5 bases, in that order; junction bases with no gene match: 15. This CDR3 is built from 18 residues. CDR1 and CDR2 (germline): KGHSH, LQKENI. DNA of the CDR3: TGTGCCAGCTCACCACCGGTACTGGCGGGGGGAACCCTCCACGAGCAGTACTTC. This translates into CASSPPVLAGGTLHEQYF.